This TCR beta chain was sequenced during a study of blood T cells in healthy people across ages. Healthy individuals of Caucasian origin from Russia, aged about 6 to 100, served as donors. Together with a sample-barcoded 5' primer, a J-beta primer mix was included in a second PCR lasting roughly 6 to 12 cycles. Sequencing of every sample gave 2.5 million or more CDR3-containing paired-end reads. TCRdb reprocessed the 5' RACE reads with MiXCR, giving one entry per CDR3 protein. The data show about 1.6 million distinct CDR3 sequences, 30% to 40% seen once. This TCR derives from a woman aged 25 to 39 in good health. The material sequenced was blood.

The CDR3 DNA follows: TGCGCCAGCAGCCCGGGACAGGGGCTATTGTGGGAGCAGTACTTC. As protein: CASSPGQGLLWEQYF. This rearrangement joins TRBV5-1 to TRBJ2-7, with 10 bases identical to TRBD1. Germline trimming cut 4 bases from V and 7 bases from J; bases unmatched to any gene: 11. The germline V gene encodes CDR1 SGHRS and CDR2 YFSETQ. The CDR3 has 15 amino acids.